The rows below give T cell receptor beta chains drawn from one sample of a study of human CD8 memory T cell subsets. TCRdb re-called the 5' RACE reads and shows each CDR3 protein once, DNA omitted. Recorded for this sample: roughly 18,000 distinct CDR3 sequences. The material sequenced was CD8+ T cells from PBMCs. All receptors come from a human donor in good health. CDR3s include the opening cysteine and the closing phenylalanine or tryptophan. Rows give clone size only sometimes, using once, few, many, or a class for an expanded clone.

TRBJ1-6 . TRBV7-9 CASSAPGGSGNSPLHF
TRBJ2-7 . TRBV13 CASSTTGTSGRTYEQYF
TRBJ2-7 . TRBV29-1 CSVEGDWDEQYF
TRBJ1-2 . TRBV25-1 CASSVDPSGYTF
TRBJ1-5 . TRBV28 CASSLSGQDAILLSAQVFQHF
TRBJ1-4 medium-sized TRBV7-8 CASSRGRHNEKLFF
TRBJ2-2 . TRBV3-1 CASSLAGTGGNTGELFF
TRBJ2-1 . TRBV30 CAWSRGVGNEQFF
TRBJ2-3 medium-sized TRBV5-1 CASSLRGPADTQYF
TRBJ1-2 . TRBV28 CASSSTGGAYGYTF
TRBJ2-7 . TRBV10-3 CAISVSGVSYEQYF
TRBJ2-5 . TRBV2 CASSLRAGGLETQYF
TRBJ2-7 . TRBV27 CASSPGLVYEQYF
TRBJ1-2 . TRBV20-1 CSASKAEAINYGYTF
TRBJ1-5 . TRBV6-2/TRBV6-3 CASSYSVTGGQPQHF
TRBJ2-1 . TRBV4-1 CASSQSAAYNEQFF
TRBJ1-2 . TRBV6-5 CASSFPGAYGYTF
TRBJ2-5 . TRBV20-1 CSASITPGVWETQYF
TRBJ2-5 . TRBV11-2 CASSSFTAGVGETQYF
TRBJ1-6 . TRBV6-6 CASSSLGSSPLHF
TRBJ1-6 . TRBV28 CASSFRGGNSPLHF
TRBJ1-1 . TRBV14 CASSLDSDLNTEAFF
TRBJ1-1 . TRBV19 CASSIIGQAWNTEAFF
TRBJ1-2 . TRBV6-5 CASSNTGDWGYTF
TRBJ2-7 . TRBV7-9 CASSTTSGSDEQYF
TRBJ1-5 . TRBV7-2 CASTQGDDQPQHF
TRBJ2-7 . TRBV29-1 CSVRGTSENPTYEQYF
TRBJ2-7 . TRBV5-1 CASSLVGASAQYF
TRBJ2-7 . TRBV20-1 CSAPVGTIPGEQYF
TRBJ2-1 medium-sized TRBV28 CASSYTLAGGRNEQFF
TRBJ2-1 . TRBV7-9 CASSISGTGSYNEQFF
TRBJ1-5 . TRBV6-5 CASSYGQERGTGPRYSNQPQHF
TRBJ2-5 . TRBV7-9 CASSLEQQQETQYF
TRBJ2-2 . TRBV7-7 CASTLGVGTGELFF
TRBJ2-3 . TRBV7-2 CASSRRSSGGRTDTQYF
TRBJ1-6 . TRBV7-8 CASSLRAGTYNSPLHF
TRBJ2-1 . TRBV5-1 CASSSPRADEQFF
TRBJ2-7 . TRBV5-6 CASSLSPVLGDEQYF
TRBJ2-7 . TRBV7-9 CASSFGSLGASYEQYF
TRBJ2-7 medium-sized TRBV7-2 CASSLVWGQGADEQYF
TRBJ1-2 . TRBV29-1 CSVDQQGPHSNYGYTF
TRBJ2-3 . TRBV5-4 CASSGRPTTSVDTQYF
TRBJ2-1 . TRBV7-3 CASSLERSSYNEQFF
TRBJ1-1 . TRBV5-1 CASSLVGVPTEAFF
TRBJ1-4 . TRBV5-6 CASSLKAVNEKLFF
TRBJ2-7 . TRBV12-3/TRBV12-4 CASSFGGGYEQYF
TRBJ1-2 . TRBV4-3 CASSQGTSRNPYGYTF
TRBJ2-5 . TRBV20-1 CSARDFRTSIETQYF
TRBJ2-1 . TRBV5-4 CASSFRGGKNNEQFF